This note documents a single T cell receptor beta chain sequence. Its antigen is unknown. The data are from a study of CD8 T cells in ankylosing spondylitis. Study outcomes and limitations: Researchers reportedly found disease-linked clones significantly enriched in matched ankylosing spondylitis synovial fluid. Apparently characteristic of ankylosing spondylitis blood was a TCR beta motif (about eight highly homologous variants).

CDR1 is SGHRS and CDR2 is YFSETQ in the germline V gene. Losses at the gene ends were 4 bases for V and 4 bases for J; bases not matched to a gene: 5. CDR3 length: 13 residues. Making use of molecular barcodes, quantitative 5'-RACE generated TCR beta libraries. TCRdb independently ran MiXCR on the 5' RACE reads; one entry per CDR3 protein. Altogether 200,000 to 250,000 distinct CDR3 sequences are present, about 10% being singletons, with the ten largest covering 2.6%. What was sequenced was blood, either unsorted or a sorted T cell fraction (not recorded which). This TCR was sampled from a male donor with ankylosing spondylitis or in good health (not recorded which). V and J are TRBV5-1 and TRBJ2-7; 7 positions match TRBD1. The CDR3 spells CASSAGTVYEQYF. The CDR3 bases are TGCGCCAGCAGCGCCGGGACAGTTTACGAGCAGTACTTC. Full variable domain (rest looked up from reference TRBV5-1 and TRBJ2-7): KAGVTQTPRYLIKTRGQQVTLSCSPISGHRSVSWYQQTPGQGLQFLFEYFSETQRNKGNFPGRFSGRQFSNSRSEMNVSTLELGDSALYLCASSAGTVYEQYFGPGTRLTVT.